This T cell receptor beta chain was sequenced in a study of CD8+CD57+ T cells in acquired aplastic anemia. The TCR beta profiling, which covered VDJ combination and CDR3 sequence, was carried out using genomic DNA as the template. TCRdb recomputed calls from the reads with MiXCR, one row per CDR3 protein. The repertoire includes about 68,000 distinct CDR3 sequences, roughly 50% of them detected once, and about 8.3% sits in the top ten. Trimming cost V 6 bases and J 3 bases; bases outside gene matches: 8. This CDR3 is built from 15 residues. Per the germline V gene, CDR1 is SNHLY and CDR2 is FYNNEI. The V and J genes are TRBV2 and TRBJ1-2; the match to TRBD1 covers 9 bases. Sequenced input: sorted CD4+, CD8+, or CD8+CD57+ T cells (not recorded which) from PBMCs. This receptor was taken from a human donor in good health, serving as a control. CDR3 loop: CASRAPTGGDYGYTF. CDR3 DNA: TGTGCCAGCAGGGCTCCGACAGGGGGGGACTATGGCTACACCTTC.